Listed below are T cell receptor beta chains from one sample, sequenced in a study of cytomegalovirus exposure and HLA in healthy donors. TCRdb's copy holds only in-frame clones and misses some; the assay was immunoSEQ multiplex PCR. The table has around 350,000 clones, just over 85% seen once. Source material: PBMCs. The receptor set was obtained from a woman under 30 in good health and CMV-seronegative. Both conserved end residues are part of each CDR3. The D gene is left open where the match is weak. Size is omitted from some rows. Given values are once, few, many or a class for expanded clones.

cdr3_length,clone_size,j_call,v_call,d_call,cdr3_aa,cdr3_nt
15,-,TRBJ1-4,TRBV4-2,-,CASSLDRTTNEKLFF,TGTGCCAGCAGCCTTGACAGAACAACTAATGAAAAACTGTTTTTT
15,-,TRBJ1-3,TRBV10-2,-,CASSESRQTGNTIYF,TGCGCCAGCAGTGAGTCGCGACAAACTGGAAACACCATATATTTT
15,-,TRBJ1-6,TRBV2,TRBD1,CATLEGAGSNSPLHF,TGTGCCACCCTGGAGGGGGCAGGGTCCAATTCACCCCTCCACTTT
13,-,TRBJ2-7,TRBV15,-,CATSIDPDYEQYF,TGTGCCACCAGCATTGATCCAGACTACGAGCAGTACTTC
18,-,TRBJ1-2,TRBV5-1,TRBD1,CASSLETHSDRGGYGYTF,TGCGCCAGCAGCTTGGAGACCCACTCTGACAGGGGGGGTTATGGCTACACCTTC
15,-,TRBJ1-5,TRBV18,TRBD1,CASSPTGGGFQPQHF,TGTGCCAGCTCACCGACAGGGGGCGGTTTCCAGCCCCAGCATTTT
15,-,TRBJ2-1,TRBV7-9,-,CASSPRGNTYNEQFF,TGTGCCAGCAGCCCCCGGGGTAATACCTACAATGAGCAGTTCTTC
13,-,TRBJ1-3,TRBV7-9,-,CASQDRTGNTIYF,TGTGCCAGCCAGGACAGAACCGGAAACACCATATATTTT
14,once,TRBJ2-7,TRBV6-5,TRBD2,CASSSFRREYEQYF,TGTGCCAGCAGTTCGTTTAGGCGGGAGTACGAGCAGTACTTC
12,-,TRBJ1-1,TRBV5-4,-,CASSFNSLEAFF,TGTGCCAGCAGCTTTAACTCGTTAGAAGCTTTCTTT
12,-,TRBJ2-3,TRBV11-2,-,CASSPMLDTQYF,TGTGCCAGCAGCCCTATGTTGGATACGCAGTATTTT
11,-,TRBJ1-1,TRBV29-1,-,CSVSTGTEAFF,TGCAGCGTTAGCACTGGCACTGAAGCTTTCTTT
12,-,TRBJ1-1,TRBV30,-,CAWGGRDTEAFF,TGTGCCTGGGGGGGGAGGGACACTGAAGCTTTCTTT
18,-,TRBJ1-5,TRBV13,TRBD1,CASSPTKLLGQGGQPQHF,TGTGCCAGCAGCCCCACAAAACTTCTAGGACAGGGAGGGCAGCCCCAGCATTTT
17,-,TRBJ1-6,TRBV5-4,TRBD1,CASSLGTGIAYNSPLHF,TGTGCCAGCAGCTTGGGGACAGGGATCGCCTATAATTCACCCCTCCACTTT
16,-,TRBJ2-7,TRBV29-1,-,CSVLFKQGPQGYEQYF,TGCAGCGTTTTGTTCAAGCAGGGCCCGCAGGGCTACGAGCAGTACTTC
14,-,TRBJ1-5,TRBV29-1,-,CSVGGETGNQPQHF,TGCAGCGTTGGGGGGGAAACGGGCAATCAGCCCCAGCATTTT
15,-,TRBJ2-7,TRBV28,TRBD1,CASSLSDRGNYEQYF,TGTGCCAGCAGTTTAAGTGACAGGGGGAACTACGAGCAGTACTTC
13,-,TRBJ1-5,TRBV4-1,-,CASSLSGDQPQHF,TGCGCCAGCAGCCTCTCAGGGGATCAGCCCCAGCATTTT
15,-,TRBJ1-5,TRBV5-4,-,CASSLGTGHNQPQHF,TGTGCCAGCAGCTTGGGTACGGGACACAATCAGCCCCAGCATTTT
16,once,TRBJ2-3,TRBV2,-,CASSGPGLPSTDTQYF,TGTGCCAGCAGTGGGCCGGGACTGCCGAGCACAGATACGCAGTATTTT
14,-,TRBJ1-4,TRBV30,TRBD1,CALLTGTGGEKLFF,TGTGCCTTACTAACCGGGACAGGGGGTGAAAAACTGTTTTTT
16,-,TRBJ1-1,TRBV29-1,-,CSVVEGGGVIFSEAFF,TGCAGCGTTGTGGAGGGTGGGGGAGTGATATTCTCTGAAGCTTTCTTT
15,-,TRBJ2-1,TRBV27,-,CASSFSRSPYNEQFF,TGTGCCAGCAGTTTTAGTCGTAGCCCCTACAATGAGCAGTTCTTC
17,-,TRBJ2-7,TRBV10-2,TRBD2,CASSDSRRLSGSSEQYF,TGCGCCAGCAGTGACTCCCGCCGCCTTAGCGGGAGCTCGGAGCAGTACTTC
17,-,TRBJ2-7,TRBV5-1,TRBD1,CASSLAPGQGPSYEQYF,TGCGCCAGCAGCTTGGCCCCCGGACAGGGACCTTCCTACGAGCAGTACTTC
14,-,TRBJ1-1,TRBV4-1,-,CASSQDMLNTEAFF,TGCGCCAGCAGCCAAGATATGTTGAACACTGAAGCTTTCTTT
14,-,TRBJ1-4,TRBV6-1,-,CASSAARANEKLFF,TGTGCCAGCAGTGCCGCCAGGGCTAATGAAAAACTGTTTTTT
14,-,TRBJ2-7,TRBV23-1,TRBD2,CASRPTSEPYEQYF,TGCGCCAGCAGACCGACTAGCGAGCCCTACGAGCAGTACTTC
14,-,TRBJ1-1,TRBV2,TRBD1,CASRNTGVNTEAFF,TGTGCCAGCAGAAATACAGGGGTTAACACTGAAGCTTTCTTT
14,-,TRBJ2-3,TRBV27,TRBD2,CASSLLRGGGTQYF,TGTGCCAGCAGTTTACTGCGGGGGGGCGGTACGCAGTATTTT
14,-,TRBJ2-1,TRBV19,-,CASRGDTSYNEQFF,TGTGCCAGTAGGGGGGACACTTCCTACAATGAGCAGTTCTTC
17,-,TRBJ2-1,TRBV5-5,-,CASSLQVQVSSYNEQFF,TGTGCCAGCAGCTTGCAAGTTCAGGTTAGCTCCTACAATGAGCAGTTCTTC
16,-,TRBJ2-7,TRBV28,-,CASSLWGRGQGYEQYF,TGTGCCAGCAGTTTATGGGGGCGGGGGCAGGGCTACGAGCAGTACTTC
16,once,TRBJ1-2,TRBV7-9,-,CASSPSWGRTNYGYTF,TGTGCCAGCAGCCCGTCGTGGGGCAGAACTAACTATGGCTACACCTTC
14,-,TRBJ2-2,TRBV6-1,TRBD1,CASQGTGDTGELFF,TGTGCCAGCCAGGGGACAGGGGACACCGGGGAGCTGTTTTTT
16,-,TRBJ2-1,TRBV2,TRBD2,CASREGLAATYNEQFF,TGTGCCAGCAGAGAGGGGCTAGCGGCCACCTACAATGAGCAGTTCTTC
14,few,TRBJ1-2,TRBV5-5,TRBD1,CASTWGTGGNGYTF,TGTGCCAGCACATGGGGGACAGGCGGAAATGGCTACACCTTC
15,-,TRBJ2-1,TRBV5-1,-,CASSLSSQGGYEQFF,TGCGCCAGCAGCTTGAGTAGCCAGGGGGGATATGAGCAGTTCTTC
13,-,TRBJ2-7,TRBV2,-,CASSVRVRYEQYF,TGTGCCAGCAGTGTTCGCGTACGCTACGAGCAGTACTTC
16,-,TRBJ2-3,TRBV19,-,CASSINSGSRTDTQYF,TGTGCCAGTAGTATTAATAGCGGCAGCCGCACAGATACGCAGTATTTT
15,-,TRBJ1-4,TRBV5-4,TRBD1,CASSAGQEINEKLFF,TGTGCCAGCAGCGCCGGACAGGAGATCAATGAAAAACTGTTTTTT
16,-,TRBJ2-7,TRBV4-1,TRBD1,CASSHYGTGASYEQYF,TGCGCCAGCAGCCATTATGGGACAGGGGCCTCCTACGAGCAGTACTTC
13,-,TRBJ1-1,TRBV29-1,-,CSVGGQLNTEAFF,TGCAGCGTTGGAGGTCAGCTGAACACTGAAGCTTTCTTT
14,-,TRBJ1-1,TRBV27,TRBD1,CASSGTGTEFEAFF,TGTGCCAGCAGTGGGACCGGGACAGAGTTTGAAGCTTTCTTT
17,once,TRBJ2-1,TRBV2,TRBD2,CASRETSGGPSYNEQFF,TGTGCCAGCAGAGAGACTAGCGGGGGGCCGTCCTACAATGAGCAGTTCTTC
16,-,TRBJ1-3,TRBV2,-,CASILQGALSGNTIYF,TGTGCCAGCATTTTACAGGGTGCCCTCTCTGGAAACACCATATATTTT
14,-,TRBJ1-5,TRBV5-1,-,CASSLGRDNQPQHF,TGCGCCAGCAGCTTAGGACGGGACAATCAGCCCCAGCATTTT
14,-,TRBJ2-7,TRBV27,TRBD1,CASSFSGGGSEQYF,TGTGCCAGCAGTTTTTCAGGGGGCGGAAGTGAGCAGTACTTC
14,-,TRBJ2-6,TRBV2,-,CASSVISGANVLTF,TGTGCCAGCAGTGTTATCTCTGGGGCCAACGTCCTGACTTTC
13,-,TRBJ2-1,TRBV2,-,CASSLDFGDEQFF,TGTGCCAGCAGCCTTGACTTTGGCGATGAGCAGTTCTTC
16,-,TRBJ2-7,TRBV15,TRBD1,CATSSVATGPTYEQYF,TGTGCCACCAGCAGTGTCGCGACAGGGCCAACCTACGAGCAGTACTTC
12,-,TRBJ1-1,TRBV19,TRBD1,CASSRQGVEAFF,TGTGCCAGTAGCCGACAGGGGGTTGAAGCTTTCTTT
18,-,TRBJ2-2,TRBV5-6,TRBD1,CASSQLTGTERNTGELFF,TGTGCCAGCAGCCAACTTACCGGGACAGAGCGGAACACCGGGGAGCTGTTTTTT
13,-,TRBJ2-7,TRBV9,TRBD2,CASSPTVAGRQYF,TGTGCCAGCAGCCCCACCGTAGCGGGCCGTCAGTACTTC
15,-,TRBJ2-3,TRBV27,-,CASSFSGTATDTQYF,TGTGCCAGCAGTTTTTCCGGGACTGCCACAGATACGCAGTATTTT